This T cell receptor beta chain was obtained from a study of blood T cell repertoires in COVID-19. Method: immunoSEQ multiplex PCR; TCRdb's copy keeps in-frame clones and lacks some. Seen here are 70,000 to 90,000 clones, over 75% observed once, and the top ten hold more than 9.5%. The CDR3 is 12 amino acids. Germline loops: CDR1 ENHRY, CDR2 SYGVKD. Trimming stripped 4 bases from V and 2 bases from J, with 6 bases between. The specimen was peripheral blood. The sequence was collected from a man aged 45-60 years with COVID-19, enrolled during active disease. The J gene is TRBJ2-7, the V gene TRBV10-3; D remains unclear. The CDR3: CAISVEAYEQYF. The CDR3 DNA follows: TGTGCCATCAGTGTTGAGGCCTACGAGCAGTACTTC.